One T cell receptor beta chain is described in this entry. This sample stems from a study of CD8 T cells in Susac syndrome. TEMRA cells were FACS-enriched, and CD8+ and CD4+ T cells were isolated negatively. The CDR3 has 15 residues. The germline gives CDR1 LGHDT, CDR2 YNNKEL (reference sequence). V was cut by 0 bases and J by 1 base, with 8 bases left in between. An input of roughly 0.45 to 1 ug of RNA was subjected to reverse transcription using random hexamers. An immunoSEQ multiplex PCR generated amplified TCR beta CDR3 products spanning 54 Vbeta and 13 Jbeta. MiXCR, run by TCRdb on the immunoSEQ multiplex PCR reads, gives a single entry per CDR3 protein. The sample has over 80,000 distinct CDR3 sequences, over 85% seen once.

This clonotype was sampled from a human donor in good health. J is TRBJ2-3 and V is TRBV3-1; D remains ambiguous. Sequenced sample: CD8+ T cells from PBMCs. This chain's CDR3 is CASSQEARRTDTQYF. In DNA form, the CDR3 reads TGTGCCAGCAGCCAAGAAGCCAGGCGCACAGATACGCAGTATTTT.